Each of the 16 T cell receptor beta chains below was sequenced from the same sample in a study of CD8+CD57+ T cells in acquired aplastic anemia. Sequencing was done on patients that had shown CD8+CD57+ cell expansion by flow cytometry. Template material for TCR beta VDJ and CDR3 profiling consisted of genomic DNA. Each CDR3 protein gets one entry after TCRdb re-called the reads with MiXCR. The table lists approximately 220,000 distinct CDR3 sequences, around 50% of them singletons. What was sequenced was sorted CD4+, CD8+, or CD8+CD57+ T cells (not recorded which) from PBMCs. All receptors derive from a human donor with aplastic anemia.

The CDR3 protein is CASDQGGTGNYGYTF. The DNA for the CDR3 is TGTGCCAGCGACCAGGGGGGGACAGGGAACTATGGCTACACCTTC. The rearrangement uses TRBV6-1 and TRBJ1-2; 9 bases line up with TRBD1. V shed 8 bases and J 2 bases; nucleotides not matched to a gene: 9. Per the germline V gene, CDR1 is MNHNS and CDR2 is SASEGT. The CDR3 spans 15 residues.

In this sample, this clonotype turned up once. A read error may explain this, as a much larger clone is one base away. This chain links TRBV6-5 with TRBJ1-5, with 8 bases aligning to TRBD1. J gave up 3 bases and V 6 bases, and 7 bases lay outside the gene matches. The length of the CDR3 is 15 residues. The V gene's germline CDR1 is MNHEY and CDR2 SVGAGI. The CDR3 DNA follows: TGTGCCAGCAGCGAGGGACAGGACCTCAATCAGCCCCAGCATTTT. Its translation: CASSEGQDLNQPQHF.

CDR3 sequence reads: CATRRLAGGQETQYF. Here the CDR3 DNA reads TGTGCCACCAGGCGTCTAGCGGGGGGCCAAGAGACCCAGTACTTC. The chain uses TRBV24-1 and TRBJ2-5, with 11 bases identical to TRBD2. Germline V CDR1 and CDR2: KGHDR, SFDVKD. The J segment lost 1 base and the V segment lost 7 bases, leaving 4 bases of the junction unmatched. The CDR3 runs to 15 residues.

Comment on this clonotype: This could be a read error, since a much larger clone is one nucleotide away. Here the CDR3 reads CASRAQGKGTQYF. CDR3 nucleotide sequence: TGTGCCAGCAGGGCACAGGGTAAAGGGACCCAGTACTTC. The rearrangement joins TRBV2 to TRBJ2-5; weak D call: TRBD1 (6 bases). This CDR3 is 13 amino acids long. Germline CDR1 is SNHLY and CDR2 is FYNNEI. V was cut by 6 bases and J by 7 bases, with 15 bases left in between.

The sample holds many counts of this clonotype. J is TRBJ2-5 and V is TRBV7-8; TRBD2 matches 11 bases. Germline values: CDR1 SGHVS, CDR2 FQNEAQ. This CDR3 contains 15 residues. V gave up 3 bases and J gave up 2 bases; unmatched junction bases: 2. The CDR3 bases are TGTGCCAGCAGCTTTCTAGCGGGGGGACAAGAGACCCAGTACTTC. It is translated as CASSFLAGGQETQYF.

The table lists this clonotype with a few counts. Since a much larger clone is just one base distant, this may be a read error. The DNA of the CDR3 is TGTGCCAGCAGTGAAAAAGGGGCCTCCTACGAGCAGTGCTTC. Protein: CASSEKGASYEQCF. The gene calls are TRBV12-3 or TRBV12-4 and TRBJ2-7, with D maybe TRBD1 (5 bases). The CDR3 sequence is 14 residues long.

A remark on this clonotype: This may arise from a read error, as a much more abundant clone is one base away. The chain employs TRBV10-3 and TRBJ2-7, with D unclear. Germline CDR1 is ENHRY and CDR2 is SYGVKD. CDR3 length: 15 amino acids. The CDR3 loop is CASSERRELGYEQYF. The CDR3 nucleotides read TGTGCCAGCAGTGAAAGGAGAGAACTGGGTTACGAGCAGTACTTC.

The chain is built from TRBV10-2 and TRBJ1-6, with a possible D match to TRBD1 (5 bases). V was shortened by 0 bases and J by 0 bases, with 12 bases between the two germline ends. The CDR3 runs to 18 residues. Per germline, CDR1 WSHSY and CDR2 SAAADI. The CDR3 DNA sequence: TGCGCCAGCAGTGAGTCGACAGTCCTACACTCCTATAATTCACCCCTCCACTTT. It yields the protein CASSESTVLHSYNSPLHF.

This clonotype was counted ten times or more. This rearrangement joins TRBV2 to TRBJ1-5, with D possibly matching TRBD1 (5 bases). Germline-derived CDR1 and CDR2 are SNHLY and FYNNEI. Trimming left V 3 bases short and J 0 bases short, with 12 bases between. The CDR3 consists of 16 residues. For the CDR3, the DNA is TGTGCCAGCAGTGACGAGAGGGGATATAGCAATCAGCCCCAGCATTTT. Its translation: CASSDERGYSNQPQHF.

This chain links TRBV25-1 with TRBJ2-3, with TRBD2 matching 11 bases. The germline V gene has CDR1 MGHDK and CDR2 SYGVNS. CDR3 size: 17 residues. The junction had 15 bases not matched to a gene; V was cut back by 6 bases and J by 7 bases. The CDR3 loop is CASSTTSGGLHGNTQYF. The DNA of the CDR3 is TGTGCCAGCAGCACCACTAGCGGGGGCCTTCACGGGAATACGCAGTATTTT. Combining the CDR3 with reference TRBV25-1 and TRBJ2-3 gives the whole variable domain EADIYQTPRYLVIGTGKKITLECSQTMGHDKMYWYQQDPGMELHLIHYSYGVNSTEKGDLSSESTVSRIRTEHFPLTLESARPSHTSQYLCASSTTSGGLHGNTQYFGPGTRLTVL.

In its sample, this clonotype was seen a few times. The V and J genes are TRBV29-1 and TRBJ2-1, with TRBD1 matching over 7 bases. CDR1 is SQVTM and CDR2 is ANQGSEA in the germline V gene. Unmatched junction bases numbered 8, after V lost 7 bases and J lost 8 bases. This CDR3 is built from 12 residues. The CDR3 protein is CSDRQGRDEQFF. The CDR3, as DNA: TGCAGCGACAGACAGGGAAGGGATGAGCAGTTCTTC.

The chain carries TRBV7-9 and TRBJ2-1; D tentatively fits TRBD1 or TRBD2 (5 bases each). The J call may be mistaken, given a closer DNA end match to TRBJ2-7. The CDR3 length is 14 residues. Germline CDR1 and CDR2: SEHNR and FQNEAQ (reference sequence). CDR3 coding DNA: TGTGCCAGCAGCTTGGGGGAGTATACCTACGAGCAGTACTTC. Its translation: CASSLGEYTYEQYF.

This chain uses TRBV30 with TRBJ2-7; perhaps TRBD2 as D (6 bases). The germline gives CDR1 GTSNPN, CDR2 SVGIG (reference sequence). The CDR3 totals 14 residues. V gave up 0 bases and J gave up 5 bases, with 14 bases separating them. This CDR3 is CAWSVGGSGHEQYF. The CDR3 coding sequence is TGTGCCTGGAGTGTTGGAGGGAGCGGCCACGAGCAGTACTTC.

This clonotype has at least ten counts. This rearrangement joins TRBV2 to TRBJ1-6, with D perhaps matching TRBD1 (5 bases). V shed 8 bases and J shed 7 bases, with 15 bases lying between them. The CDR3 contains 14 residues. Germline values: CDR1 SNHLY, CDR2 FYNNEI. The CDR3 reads CASGGDAGNSPLHF. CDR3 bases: TGTGCCAGCGGGGGGGACGCCGGAAATTCACCCCTCCACTTT.

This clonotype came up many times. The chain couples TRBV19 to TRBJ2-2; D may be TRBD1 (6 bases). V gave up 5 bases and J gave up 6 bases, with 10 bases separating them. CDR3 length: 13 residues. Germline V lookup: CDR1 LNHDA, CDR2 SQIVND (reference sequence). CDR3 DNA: TGTGCCAGTAGTGTTACAGGGCCCGGGGAGCTGTTTTTT. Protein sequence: CASSVTGPGELFF.

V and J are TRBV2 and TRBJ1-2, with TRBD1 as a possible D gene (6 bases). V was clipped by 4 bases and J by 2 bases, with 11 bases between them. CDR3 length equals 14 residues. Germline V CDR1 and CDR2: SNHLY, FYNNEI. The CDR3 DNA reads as TGTGCCAGCAGTGCCCAACAGGGAAACTATGGCTACACCTTC. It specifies CASSAQQGNYGYTF.